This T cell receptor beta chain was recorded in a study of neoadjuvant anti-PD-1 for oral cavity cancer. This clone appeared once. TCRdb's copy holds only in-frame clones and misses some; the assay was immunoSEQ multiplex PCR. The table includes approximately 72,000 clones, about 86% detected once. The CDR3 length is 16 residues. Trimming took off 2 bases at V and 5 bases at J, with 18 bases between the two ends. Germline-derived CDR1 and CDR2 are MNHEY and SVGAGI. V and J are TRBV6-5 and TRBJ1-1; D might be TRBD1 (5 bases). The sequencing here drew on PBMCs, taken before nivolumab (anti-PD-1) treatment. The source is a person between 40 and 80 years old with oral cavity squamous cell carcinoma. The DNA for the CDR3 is TGTGCCAGCAGTTACAGTGTACAGGCCTCGTGGACTGAAGCTTTCTTT. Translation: CASSYSVQASWTEAFF.